The entry that follows covers one T cell receptor (beta chain) sequence. Its antigen is still unknown. The data were obtained in a study of T-cell reconstitution after alpha-beta-depleted transplantation in children. Study outcomes and limitations: Recipient T cells and thymic progenitors that survived were the source of the high TCRbeta diversity seen at day 60 in some patients. Hyperexpanded clones declined; after one year, newly produced T cells mostly supplied diversity.

Preparing the TCRbeta library involved the use of unique molecular identifiers. A single record per CDR3 protein comes from TCRdb applying MiXCR to the PCR reads. The table shows 200,000 to 250,000 distinct CDR3 sequences, with 20% to 30% occurring only once. Sequences were derived from PBMCs, mostly from graft donor cells, sampled 360 days after TCRalphabeta/CD19-depleted stem cell transplant. The receptor was isolated from a female patient aged 2-15 years who had a stem cell transplant for congenital amegakaryocytic thrombocytopenia, so the T cells may come from the graft donor.

The CDR3 region is CASRPPVSGDSYNEQFF. The CDR3, as DNA: TGCGCCAGCAGACCCCCCGTCTCGGGGGACTCCTACAATGAGCAGTTCTTC. V usage is TRBV5-1 and J usage is TRBJ2-1; D is possibly TRBD2 (6 bases). The V end lost 5 bases, the J end lost 0 bases, and 18 bases lay between the germline ends. The germline CDR1 and CDR2 sequences are SGHRS and YFSETQ. This CDR3 is built from 17 residues. The entire variable domain, with the rest obtained from reference TRBV5-1 and TRBJ2-1, is as follows: KAGVTQTPRYLIKTRGQQVTLSCSPISGHRSVSWYQQTPGQGLQFLFEYFSETQRNKGNFPGRFSGRQFSNSRSEMNVSTLELGDSALYLCASRPPVSGDSYNEQFFGPGTRLTVL.